The 6 T cell receptor beta chains in this list originate from one sample, sequenced in a study of cytomegalovirus exposure and HLA in healthy donors. The primer mix had 60 Vbeta and 13 Jbeta primers. Method: immunoSEQ multiplex PCR; TCRdb's copy keeps in-frame clones and lacks some. The sample shows fewer than 250,000 clones, 70% to 85% of them seen only once. Sequences were obtained from PBMCs. Receptor source: a man aged 35 to 55 in good health and CMV-seropositive.

The chain carries TRBV7-3 and TRBJ2-1; 11 bases match TRBD2. The germline gives CDR1 SGHTA, CDR2 FQGTGA. The CDR3 is 16 residues long. Germline trimming cut 1 base from V and 4 bases from J; bases unmatched to any gene: 3. The chain's CDR3 is CASSLRPSGGYNEQFF. Here the CDR3 DNA reads TGTGCCAGCAGCTTAAGGCCTAGCGGGGGGTACAATGAGCAGTTCTTC.

The chain couples TRBV7-2 to TRBJ1-1, with TRBD1 matching 9 bases. V gave up 3 bases and J gave up 4 bases; unmatched junction bases: 3. In germline, CDR1 is SGHTA, CDR2 FQGNSA. The CDR3 spans 14 residues. The CDR3 spells CASSFRDRATEAFF. In DNA form, the CDR3 reads TGTGCCAGCAGCTTCAGGGACAGGGCCACTGAAGCTTTCTTT.

This chain joins TRBV2 and TRBJ1-2; D is uncertain. The V end lost 5 bases, the J end lost 0 bases, and 7 bases lay between the germline ends. CDR3 length equals 13 residues. Germline V gives CDR1 SNHLY, CDR2 FYNNEI. The CDR3 sequence is CASSTGTNYGYTF. The DNA for the CDR3 is TGTGCCAGCAGTACGGGAACTAACTATGGCTACACCTTC. Combining the CDR3 with reference TRBV2 and TRBJ1-2 gives the whole variable domain EPEVTQTPSHQVTQMGQEVILRCVPISNHLYFYWYRQILGQKVEFLVSFYNNEISEKSEIFDDQFSVERPDGSNFTLKIRSTKLEDSAMYFCASSTGTNYGYTFGSGTRLTVV.

V is TRBV23-1 and J is TRBJ2-5, with 8 bases that match TRBD1. TRBV23-1 is flagged as an ORF with uncertain function. The CDR3 sequence is 18 residues long. With V trimmed by 3 bases and J by 2 bases, 14 bases remained unmatched. The chain's CDR3 is CASSHDSQGGRGQETQYF. The CDR3 coding sequence is TGCGCCAGCAGTCACGACTCACAGGGGGGTCGGGGTCAAGAGACCCAGTACTTC.

This clone was seen once. V gene TRBV19 combines with J gene TRBJ1-3; D is undetermined. CDR3 length equals 15 residues. CDR1 is LNHDA, CDR2 SQIVND, per germline (reference sequence). The V gene lost 6 bases and the J gene lost 0 bases, with 12 bases spanning the gap. CDR3 in amino acids: CASRREASSGNTIYF. CDR3 bases: TGTGCCAGTAGAAGGGAGGCGAGCTCTGGAAACACCATATATTTT. The variable domain in full, completed from reference TRBV19 and TRBJ1-3, reads DGGITQSPKYLFRKEGQNVTLSCEQNLNHDAMYWYRQDPGQGLRLIYYSQIVNDFQKGDIAEGYSVSREKKESFPLTVTSAQKNPTAFYLCASRREASSGNTIYFGEGSWLTVV.

The chain has TRBV13 and TRBJ2-2; no firm D call. Germline CDR1 PRHDT, CDR2 FYEKMQ (reference sequence). V was shortened by 0 bases and J by 6 bases, with 5 bases between the two germline ends. This CDR3 contains 13 residues. The CDR3 here is CASSLGLSGELFF. CDR3 bases: TGTGCCAGCAGCTTAGGCCTTTCCGGGGAGCTGTTTTTT.